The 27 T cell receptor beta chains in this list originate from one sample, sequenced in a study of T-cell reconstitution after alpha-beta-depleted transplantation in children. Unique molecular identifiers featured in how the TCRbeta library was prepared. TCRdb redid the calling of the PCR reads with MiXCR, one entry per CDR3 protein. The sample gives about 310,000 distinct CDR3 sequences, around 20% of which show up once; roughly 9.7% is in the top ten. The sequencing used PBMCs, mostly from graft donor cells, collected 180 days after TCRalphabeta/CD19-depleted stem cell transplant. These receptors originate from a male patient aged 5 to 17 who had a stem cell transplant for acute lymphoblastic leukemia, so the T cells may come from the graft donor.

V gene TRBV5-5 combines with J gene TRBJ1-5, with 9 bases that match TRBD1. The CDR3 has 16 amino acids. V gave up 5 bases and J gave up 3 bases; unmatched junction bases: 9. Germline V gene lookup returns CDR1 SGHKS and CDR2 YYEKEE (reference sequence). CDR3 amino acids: CASSELQGAANQPQHF. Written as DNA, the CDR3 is TGTGCCAGCAGTGAACTACAGGGGGCCGCCAATCAGCCCCAGCATTTT.

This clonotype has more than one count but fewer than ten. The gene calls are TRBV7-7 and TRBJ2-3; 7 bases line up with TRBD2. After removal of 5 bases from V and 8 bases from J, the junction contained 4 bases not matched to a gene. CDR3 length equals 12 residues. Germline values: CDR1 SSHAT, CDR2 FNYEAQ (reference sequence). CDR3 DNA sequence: TGTGCCAGCAGCCTGCCGGGAGGTACGCAGTATTTT. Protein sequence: CASSLPGGTQYF. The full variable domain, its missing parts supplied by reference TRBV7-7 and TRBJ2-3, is GAGVSQSPRYKVTKRGQDVTLRCDPISSHATLYWYQQALGQGPEFLTYFNYEAQPDKSGLPSDRFSAERPEGSISTLTIQRTEQRDSAMYRCASSLPGGTQYFGPGTRLTVL.

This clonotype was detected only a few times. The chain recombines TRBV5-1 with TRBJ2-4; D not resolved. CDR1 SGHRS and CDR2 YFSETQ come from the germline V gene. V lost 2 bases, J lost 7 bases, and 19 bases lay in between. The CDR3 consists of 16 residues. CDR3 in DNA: TGCGCCAGCAGCTTCCAAGGGCCCACCCAAGGGAACATTCAGTACTTC. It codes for CASSFQGPTQGNIQYF.

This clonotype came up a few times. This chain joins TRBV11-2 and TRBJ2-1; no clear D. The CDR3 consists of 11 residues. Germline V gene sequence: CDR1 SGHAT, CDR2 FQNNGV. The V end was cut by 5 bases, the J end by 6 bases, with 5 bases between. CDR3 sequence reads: CASSLSNEQFF. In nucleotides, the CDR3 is TGTGCCAGCAGCCTTAGCAATGAGCAGTTCTTC. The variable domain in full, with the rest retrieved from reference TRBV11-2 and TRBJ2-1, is EAGVAQSPRYKIIEKRQSVAFWCNPISGHATLYWYQQILGQGPKLLIQFQNNGVVDDSQLPKDRFSAERLKGVDSTLKIQPAKLEDSAVYLCASSLSNEQFFGPGTRLTVL.

The CDR3 here is CASSKGRALPQETQYF. In nucleotides, the CDR3 is TGTGCCAGCAGCAAAGGGAGGGCCCTCCCCCAAGAGACCCAGTACTTC. The rearrangement uses TRBV7-8 and TRBJ2-5, with 7 bases that match TRBD2. CDR1 SGHVS and CDR2 FQNEAQ come from the germline V gene. The CDR3 spans 16 residues. V dropped 5 bases and J dropped 1; count of bases not matched to a gene: 10.

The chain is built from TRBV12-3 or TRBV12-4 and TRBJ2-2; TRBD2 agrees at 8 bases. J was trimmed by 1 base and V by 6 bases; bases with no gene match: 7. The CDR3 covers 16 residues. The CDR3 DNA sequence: TGTGCCAGCAGGACCCGTAGCGGGATGAACACCGGGGAGCTGTTTTTT. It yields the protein CASRTRSGMNTGELFF.

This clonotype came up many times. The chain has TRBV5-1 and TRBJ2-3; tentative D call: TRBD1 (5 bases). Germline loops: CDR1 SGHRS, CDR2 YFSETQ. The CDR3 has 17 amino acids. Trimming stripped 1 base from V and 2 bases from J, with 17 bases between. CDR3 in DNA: TGCGCCAGCAGCTTGCGGGCCCAGGGCGGACACACAGATACGCAGTATTTT. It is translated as CASSLRAQGGHTDTQYF.

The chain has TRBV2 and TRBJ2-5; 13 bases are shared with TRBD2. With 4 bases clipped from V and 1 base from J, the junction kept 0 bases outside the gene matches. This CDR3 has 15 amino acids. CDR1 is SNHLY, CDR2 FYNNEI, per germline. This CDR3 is CASSGTSGGQETQYF. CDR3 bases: TGTGCCAGCAGTGGGACTAGCGGGGGCCAAGAGACCCAGTACTTC.

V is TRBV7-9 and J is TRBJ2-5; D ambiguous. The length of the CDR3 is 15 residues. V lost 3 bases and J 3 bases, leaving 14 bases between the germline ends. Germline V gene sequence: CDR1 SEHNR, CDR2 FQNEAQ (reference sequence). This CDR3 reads CASSFPGKMKETQYF. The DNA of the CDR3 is TGTGCCAGCAGCTTTCCAGGCAAGATGAAAGAGACCCAGTACTTC.

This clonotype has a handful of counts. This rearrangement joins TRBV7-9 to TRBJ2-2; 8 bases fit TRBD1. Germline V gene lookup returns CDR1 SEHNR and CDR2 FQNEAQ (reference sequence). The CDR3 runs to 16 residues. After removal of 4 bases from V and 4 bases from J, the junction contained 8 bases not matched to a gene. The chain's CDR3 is CASSYRDRMGTGELFF. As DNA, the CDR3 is TGTGCCAGCAGCTACCGGGACAGGATGGGCACCGGGGAGCTGTTTTTT.

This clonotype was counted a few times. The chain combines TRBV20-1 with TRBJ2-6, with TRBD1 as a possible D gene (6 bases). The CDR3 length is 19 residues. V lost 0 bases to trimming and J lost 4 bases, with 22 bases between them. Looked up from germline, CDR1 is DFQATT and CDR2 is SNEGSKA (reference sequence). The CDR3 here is CSARDLNREGRGGANVLTF. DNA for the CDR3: TGCAGTGCTAGAGATCTTAACAGGGAAGGTCGAGGAGGGGCCAACGTCCTGACTTTC.

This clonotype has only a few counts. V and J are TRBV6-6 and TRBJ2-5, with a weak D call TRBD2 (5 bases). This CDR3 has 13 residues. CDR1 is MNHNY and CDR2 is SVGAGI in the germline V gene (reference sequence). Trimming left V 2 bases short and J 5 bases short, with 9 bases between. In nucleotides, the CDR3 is TGTGCCAGCAGTTACGAGGGTTGGGAGACCCAGTACTTC. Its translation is CASSYEGWETQYF.

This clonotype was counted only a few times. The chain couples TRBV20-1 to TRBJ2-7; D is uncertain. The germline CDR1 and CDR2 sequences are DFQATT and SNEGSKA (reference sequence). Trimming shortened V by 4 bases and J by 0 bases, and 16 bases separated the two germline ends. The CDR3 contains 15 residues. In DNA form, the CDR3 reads TGCAGTGCTACCTTATATGCCCCGAGCTCCTACGAGCAGTACTTC. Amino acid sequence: CSATLYAPSSYEQYF.

The CDR3 coding sequence is TGTGCCAGCAGCTGGTCCGGCGGTGAGCAGTTCTTC. Its translation: CASSWSGGEQFF. The gene calls are TRBV7-6 and TRBJ2-1; D ambiguous. This CDR3 contains 12 residues. Germline lookup yields CDR1 SGHVS and CDR2 FNYEAQ. The V gene lost 4 bases and the J gene lost 9 bases, with 10 bases spanning the gap.

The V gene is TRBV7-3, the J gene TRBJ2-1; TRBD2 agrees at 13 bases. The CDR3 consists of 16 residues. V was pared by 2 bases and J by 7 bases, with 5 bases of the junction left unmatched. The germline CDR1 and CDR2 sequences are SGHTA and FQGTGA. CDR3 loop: CASSLLWTSGRNEQFF. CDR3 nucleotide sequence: TGTGCCAGCAGCTTACTGTGGACTAGCGGGAGAAATGAGCAGTTCTTC.

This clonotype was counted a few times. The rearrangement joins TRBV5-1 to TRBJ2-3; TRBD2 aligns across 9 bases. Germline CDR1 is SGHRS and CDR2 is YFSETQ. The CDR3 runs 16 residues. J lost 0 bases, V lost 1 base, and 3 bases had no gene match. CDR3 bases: TGCGCCAGCAGCTTGACTAGCGGGTTTAGCACAGATACGCAGTATTTT. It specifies CASSLTSGFSTDTQYF.

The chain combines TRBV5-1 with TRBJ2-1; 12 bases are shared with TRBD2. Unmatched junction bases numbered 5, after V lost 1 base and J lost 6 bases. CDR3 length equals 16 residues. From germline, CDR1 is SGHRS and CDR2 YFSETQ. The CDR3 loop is CASSLLAGGGSNEQFF. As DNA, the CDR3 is TGCGCCAGCAGCTTGCTAGCGGGAGGGGGAAGCAATGAGCAGTTCTTC.

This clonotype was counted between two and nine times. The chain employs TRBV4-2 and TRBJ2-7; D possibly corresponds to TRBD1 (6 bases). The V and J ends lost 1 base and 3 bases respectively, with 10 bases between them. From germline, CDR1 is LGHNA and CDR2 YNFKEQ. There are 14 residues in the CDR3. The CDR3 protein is CASSQAIQGYEQYF. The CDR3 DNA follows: TGTGCCAGCAGCCAAGCGATACAGGGCTACGAGCAGTACTTC.

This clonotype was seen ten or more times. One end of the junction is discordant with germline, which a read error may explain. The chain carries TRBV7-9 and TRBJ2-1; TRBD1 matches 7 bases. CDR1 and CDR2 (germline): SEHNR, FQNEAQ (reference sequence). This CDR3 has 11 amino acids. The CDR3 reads CASSLQGWNDF. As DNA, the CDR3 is TGTGCCAGCAGCCTACAGGGGTGGAATGACTTC.

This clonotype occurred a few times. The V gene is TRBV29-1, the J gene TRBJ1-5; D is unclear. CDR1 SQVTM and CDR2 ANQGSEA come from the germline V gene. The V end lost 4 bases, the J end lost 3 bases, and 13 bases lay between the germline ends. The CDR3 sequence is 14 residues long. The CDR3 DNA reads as TGCAGCGTTGGCCCAGGAGGTACCAATCAGCCCCAGCATTTT. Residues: CSVGPGGTNQPQHF.

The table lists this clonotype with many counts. CDR3 in amino acids: CSEQGQGSYNEQFF. The CDR3 region has the DNA TGCAGTGAGCAGGGACAGGGCTCCTACAATGAGCAGTTCTTC. The chain employs TRBV20-1 and TRBJ2-1; TRBD1 matches 9 bases. Per germline, CDR1 DFQATT and CDR2 SNEGSKA (reference sequence). The CDR3 has 14 amino acids. The junction had 4 bases not matched to a gene; V was cut back by 7 bases and J by 0 bases.

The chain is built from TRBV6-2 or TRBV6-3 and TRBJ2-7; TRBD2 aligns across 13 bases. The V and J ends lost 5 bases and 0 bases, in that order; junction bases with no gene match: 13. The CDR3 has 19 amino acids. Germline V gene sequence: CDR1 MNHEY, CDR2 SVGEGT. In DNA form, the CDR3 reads TGTGCCAGCAGTACCCGGACTAGCGGGAGAGGGCGATTCTCCTACGAGCAGTACTTC. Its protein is CASSTRTSGRGRFSYEQYF.

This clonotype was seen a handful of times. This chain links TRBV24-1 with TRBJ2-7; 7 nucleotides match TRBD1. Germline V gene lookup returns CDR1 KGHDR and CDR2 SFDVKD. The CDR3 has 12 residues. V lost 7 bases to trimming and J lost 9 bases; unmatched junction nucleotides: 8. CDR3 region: CATSEPGQRQYF. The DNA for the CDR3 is TGTGCCACCAGCGAACCGGGACAGAGGCAGTACTTC.

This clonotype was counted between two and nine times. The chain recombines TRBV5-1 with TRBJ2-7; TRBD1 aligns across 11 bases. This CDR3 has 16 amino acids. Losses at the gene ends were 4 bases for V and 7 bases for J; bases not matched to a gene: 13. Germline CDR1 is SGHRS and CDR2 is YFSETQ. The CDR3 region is CASSTGAGTGGQEQYF. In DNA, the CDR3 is TGCGCCAGCAGCACCGGGGCCGGGACAGGGGGACAGGAGCAGTACTTC.

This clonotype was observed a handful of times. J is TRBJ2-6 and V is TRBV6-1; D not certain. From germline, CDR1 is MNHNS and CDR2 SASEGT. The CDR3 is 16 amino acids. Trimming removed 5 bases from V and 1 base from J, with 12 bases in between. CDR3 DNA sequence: TGTGCCAGCAGTCAAAGTAGACGTTCTGGGGCCAACGTCCTGACTTTC. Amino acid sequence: CASSQSRRSGANVLTF.

This CDR3 reads CASSYDTDTQYF. The CDR3 DNA follows: TGTGCCAGCAGTTACGACACAGATACGCAGTATTTT. This chain joins TRBV6-6 and TRBJ2-3; D gene unclear. V was cut by 2 bases and J by 2 bases, with 2 bases left in between. This CDR3 spans 12 amino acids. Looked up from germline, CDR1 is MNHNY and CDR2 is SVGAGI (reference sequence).

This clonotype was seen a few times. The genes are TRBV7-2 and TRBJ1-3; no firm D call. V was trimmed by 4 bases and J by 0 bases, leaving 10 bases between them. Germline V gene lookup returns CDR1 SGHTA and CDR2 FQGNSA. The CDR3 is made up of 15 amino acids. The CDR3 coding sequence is TGTGCCAGCAGCTACAGCGTACCCTCTGGAAACACCATATATTTT. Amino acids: CASSYSVPSGNTIYF.